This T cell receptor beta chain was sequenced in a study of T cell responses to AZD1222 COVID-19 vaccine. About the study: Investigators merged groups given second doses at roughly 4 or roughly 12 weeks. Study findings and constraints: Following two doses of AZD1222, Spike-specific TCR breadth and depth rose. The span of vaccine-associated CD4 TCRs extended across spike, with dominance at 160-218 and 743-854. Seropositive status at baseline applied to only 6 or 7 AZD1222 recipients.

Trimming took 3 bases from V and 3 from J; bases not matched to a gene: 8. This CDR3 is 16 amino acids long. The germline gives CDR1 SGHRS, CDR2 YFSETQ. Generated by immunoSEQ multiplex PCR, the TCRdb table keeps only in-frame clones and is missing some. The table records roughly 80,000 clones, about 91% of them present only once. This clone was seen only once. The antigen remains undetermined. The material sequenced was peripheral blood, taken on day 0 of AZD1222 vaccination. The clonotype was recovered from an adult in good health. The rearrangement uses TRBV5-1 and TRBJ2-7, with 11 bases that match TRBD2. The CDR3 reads CASSWPTSGSIYEQYF. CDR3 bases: TGCGCCAGCAGCTGGCCTACTAGCGGGAGTATCTACGAGCAGTACTTC.